The 6 T cell receptor beta chains given below trace back to one sample, sequenced in a study of CD8 T cells in Susac syndrome. It was with random hexamers that about 0.45 to 1 ug RNA was reverse transcribed. MiXCR, run by TCRdb on the immunoSEQ multiplex PCR reads, gives a single entry per CDR3 protein. The table records about 300,000 distinct CDR3 sequences, roughly 90% of them present only once. Sequencing used CD8+ T cells from PBMCs. These receptors all come from a human donor with multiple sclerosis.

This chain connects TRBV28 to TRBJ1-6, with D maybe TRBD1 (6 bases). The germline CDR1 and CDR2 sequences are MDHEN and SYDVKM. V lost 8 bases and J lost 8, with 19 bases in between. The CDR3 loop spans 15 amino acids. CDR3: CASVMWGAGDSPLHF. DNA for the CDR3: TGTGCCAGCGTAATGTGGGGGGCCGGAGATTCACCCCTCCACTTT.

The chain joins TRBV25-1 to TRBJ2-1, with D maybe TRBD2 (6 bases). Between the trimmed V and J ends, which lost 2 bases and 4 bases, there was a span of 9 bases. Germline CDR1 and CDR2: MGHDK and SYGVNS. The CDR3 runs 14 residues. The CDR3 DNA reads as TGTGCCAGCAGTGAAACGGGAGCATACAATGAGCAGTTCTTC. Encoded protein: CASSETGAYNEQFF.

The chain uses TRBV7-9 and TRBJ2-1; the D gene is possibly TRBD2 (6 bases). Germline V gene sequence: CDR1 SEHNR, CDR2 FQNEAQ (reference sequence). There are 15 residues in the CDR3. Trimming took 5 bases from V and 4 from J, leaving 15 bases between them. CDR3: CASSLSGSWYNEQFF. The CDR3 nucleotides are TGTGCCAGCAGCCTTAGCGGATCTTGGTACAATGAGCAGTTCTTC.

The chain uses TRBV4-3 and TRBJ2-1, with a tentative D call TRBD2 (5 bases). V shed 0 bases and J shed 9 bases, with 18 bases lying between them. This CDR3 contains 16 residues. Germline V gene data show CDR1 as LGHNA and CDR2 as YSLEER. CDR3 in DNA: TGCGCCAGCAGCCAAGATCGGGGAAGGGCGGTTGCTGAGCAGTTCTTC. Translation gives CASSQDRGRAVAEQFF.

The V call is TRBV2, the J call TRBJ2-4; D is ambiguous. Deletions cut 1 base from V and 4 bases from J, with 11 bases between. In germline, CDR1 is SNHLY, CDR2 FYNNEI. This CDR3 has 15 residues. The CDR3 protein is CASSEEGAEKNIQYF. DNA of the CDR3: TGTGCCAGCAGTGAAGAGGGTGCCGAGAAAAACATTCAGTACTTC.

This clonotype occurred a few times. This rearrangement joins TRBV10-3 to TRBJ2-7; possible D gene TRBD1, 5 bases. Germline CDR1 ENHRY, CDR2 SYGVKD. The CDR3 contains 12 residues. The V end lost 0 bases, the J end lost 5 bases, and 5 bases lay between the germline ends. Written as DNA, the CDR3 is TGTGCCATCAGTGAGTCAGGGGACGAGCAGTACTTC. Protein sequence: CAISESGDEQYF.